Shown below are 25 T cell receptor beta chains from a single sample sequenced in a study of T cell changes during pregnancy in multiple sclerosis. Some clones are missing from TCRdb's copy, which holds only in-frame ones; the method was immunoSEQ multiplex PCR. The sample holds roughly 89,000 clones, 85% to 95% seen once. The sample in question was peripheral blood, obtained in the first trimester of pregnancy. Receptor source: a female donor with multiple sclerosis, enrolled in a pregnancy study.

V usage is TRBV5-1 and J usage is TRBJ1-6; D not resolved. V was cut by 0 bases and J by 8 bases, with 12 bases left in between. Germline assignment: CDR1 SGHRS and CDR2 YFSETQ. CDR3 length: 15 residues. The DNA of the CDR3 is TGCGCCAGCAGCTTGGGCGGAACGTTGGATTCACCCCTCCACTTT. This codes for CASSLGGTLDSPLHF.

J is TRBJ1-5 and V is TRBV7-2, with TRBD1 matching 7 bases. The CDR3 spans 15 residues. The V and J ends lost 1 base and 7 bases, in that order; junction bases with no gene match: 7. Germline assignment: CDR1 SGHTA and CDR2 FQGNSA. CDR3 sequence reads: CASSLGWSGGQPQHF. CDR3 nucleotide sequence: TGTGCCAGCAGCTTAGGGTGGTCAGGGGGGCAGCCCCAGCATTTT.

This clone was counted between two and nine times. V and J are TRBV30 and TRBJ1-1; weak D call: TRBD1 (6 bases). Germline values: CDR1 GTSNPN, CDR2 SVGIG (reference sequence). This CDR3 is built from 13 residues. Trimming removed 1 base from V and 4 bases from J, with 10 bases in between. The CDR3 sequence: CAWSGDKSTEAFF. CDR3 nucleotide sequence: TGTGCCTGGAGTGGGGACAAGTCCACTGAAGCTTTCTTT.

The rearrangement links TRBV5-1 to TRBJ1-2; 10 bases fit TRBD1. The CDR3 sequence is 14 residues long. Trimming took 4 bases from V and 7 from J; bases not matched to a gene: 7. CDR1 is SGHRS and CDR2 is YFSETQ in the germline V gene. The CDR3 loop is CASSRGDRGPGYTF. CDR3 sequence (DNA): TGCGCCAGCAGCCGGGGGGACAGGGGACCTGGCTACACCTTC. The complete variable domain, with remaining parts taken from reference TRBV5-1 and TRBJ1-2, reads KAGVTQTPRYLIKTRGQQVTLSCSPISGHRSVSWYQQTPGQGLQFLFEYFSETQRNKGNFPGRFSGRQFSNSRSEMNVSTLELGDSALYLCASSRGDRGPGYTFGSGTRLTVV.

The V and J genes are TRBV5-1 and TRBJ2-3; 11 nucleotides line up with TRBD2. The V segment lost 4 bases and the J segment 2 bases; nucleotides outside the gene matches: 9. In germline, CDR1 is SGHRS, CDR2 YFSETQ. The CDR3 covers 17 residues. In DNA form, the CDR3 reads TGCGCCAGCAGCCCCCGGCTAGCGGGGGGCCTCACAGATACGCAGTATTTT. Translation gives CASSPRLAGGLTDTQYF. The whole variable domain, filled in from reference TRBV5-1 and TRBJ2-3, reads KAGVTQTPRYLIKTRGQQVTLSCSPISGHRSVSWYQQTPGQGLQFLFEYFSETQRNKGNFPGRFSGRQFSNSRSEMNVSTLELGDSALYLCASSPRLAGGLTDTQYFGPGTRLTVL.

This clone appeared once. The V and J genes are TRBV4-2 and TRBJ2-7; 8 nucleotides align to TRBD1. Germline assignment: CDR1 LGHNA and CDR2 YNFKEQ. Trimming at V came to 2 bases and at J to 2 bases, leaving 8 bases not matched to a gene. CDR3 length equals 16 residues. CDR3 amino acids: CASSQFGQGSPYEQYF. As DNA, the CDR3 is TGTGCCAGCAGCCAATTCGGACAGGGAAGTCCCTACGAGCAGTACTTC.

The rearrangement links TRBV2 to TRBJ2-4; 10 nucleotides agree with TRBD2. V shed 0 bases and J 9 bases; nucleotides not matched to a gene: 8. This CDR3 has 16 residues. CDR1 is SNHLY, CDR2 FYNNEI, per germline. CDR3 coding DNA: TGTGCCAGCAGTGAAGCGCCGAGCGGGGGGGCGGGCATTCAGTACTTC. Amino acid sequence: CASSEAPSGGAGIQYF.

The chain recombines TRBV5-6 with TRBJ1-1, with TRBD1 matching over 8 bases. V lost 2 bases to trimming and J lost 6 bases; unmatched junction nucleotides: 6. CDR3 length equals 14 residues. The V gene's germline CDR1 is SGHDT and CDR2 YYEEEE. Written as DNA, the CDR3 is TGTGCCAGCAGCTTCGGGACAGGTGTCGCTGAAGCTTTCTTT. This codes for CASSFGTGVAEAFF.

This clone was picked up one time. The chain combines TRBV21-1 with TRBJ1-5; TRBD1, the table's D call, lacks a check against the DNA. TRBV21-1 is labeled a pseudogene. The length of the CDR3 is 12 residues. The CDR3 protein is CASNRVGQPQHF. The CDR3 region has the DNA TGTGCCAGCAACAGGGTAGGTCAGCCCCAGCATTTT.

This chain links TRBV7-9 with TRBJ1-5; 11 nucleotides align to TRBD1. This CDR3 has 15 amino acids. Germline values: CDR1 SEHNR, CDR2 FQNEAQ (reference sequence). Unmatched junction bases numbered 4, after V lost 4 bases and J lost 5 bases. CDR3 amino acids: CASSSGQGADQPQHF. Here the CDR3 DNA reads TGTGCCAGCAGCTCCGGACAGGGGGCTGATCAGCCCCAGCATTTT.

The chain couples TRBV7-6 to TRBJ1-1, with D unclear. The V gene's germline CDR1 is SGHVS and CDR2 FNYEAQ. This CDR3 comprises 12 residues. The V gene lost 5 bases and the J gene lost 8 bases, with 12 bases spanning the gap. CDR3 nucleotides: TGTGCCAGCAGCCCCCGTTTGCAGGAAGCTTTCTTT. Its translation is CASSPRLQEAFF.

In nucleotides, the CDR3 is TGTGCCAGCAGTACTACCCGGACAGGGAGTCAAGAGACCCAGTACTTC. Amino acid sequence: CASSTTRTGSQETQYF. The chain uses TRBV25-1 and TRBJ2-5; 8 bases match TRBD1. CDR3 size: 16 residues. J gave up 2 bases and V 5 bases, and 10 bases lay outside the gene matches. Germline-derived CDR1 and CDR2 are MGHDK and SYGVNS.

The chain carries TRBV5-5 and TRBJ1-2; maybe TRBD1 (6 bases). Trimming took 6 bases from V and 8 from J, leaving 8 bases between them. The germline V gene encodes CDR1 SGHKS and CDR2 YYEKEE (reference sequence). The CDR3 has 10 residues. CDR3 residues: CASTGDGYTF. CDR3 bases: TGTGCCAGCACAGGGGACGGCTACACCTTC. The full variable domain, rest sourced from reference TRBV5-5 and TRBJ1-2, is DAGVTQSPTHLIKTRGQQVTLRCSPISGHKSVSWYQQVLGQGPQFIFQYYEKEERGRGNFPDRFSARQFPNYSSELNVNALLLGDSALYLCASTGDGYTFGSGTRLTVV.

The V call is TRBV2, the J call TRBJ2-1, with TRBD1 identical over 7 bases. Looked up from germline, CDR1 is SNHLY and CDR2 is FYNNEI. This CDR3 contains 15 residues. Trimming took 7 bases from V and 5 from J; bases not matched to a gene: 11. CDR3 region: CASIRGQAQHNEQFF. CDR3 sequence (DNA): TGTGCCAGCATAAGGGGGCAGGCCCAACACAATGAGCAGTTCTTC.

The chain uses TRBV5-6 and TRBJ1-4; 7 bases are shared with TRBD1. The CDR3 is 14 amino acids. The V segment lost 3 bases and the J segment 12 bases; nucleotides outside the gene matches: 11. Germline V gives CDR1 SGHDT, CDR2 YYEEEE. The CDR3 region is CASSSGGGLAELFF. The CDR3 nucleotides read TGTGCCAGCAGCTCAGGGGGTGGTTTGGCGGAACTGTTTTTT.

V usage is TRBV30 and J usage is TRBJ1-1; 10 bases map to TRBD1. This CDR3 spans 18 amino acids. CDR1 is GTSNPN, CDR2 SVGIG, per germline (reference sequence). After removal of 1 base from V and 2 bases from J, the junction contained 13 bases not matched to a gene. The CDR3 sequence is CAWSGIPKTGGLNTEAFF. The CDR3 nucleotides read TGTGCCTGGAGTGGGATCCCCAAGACAGGGGGCCTCAACACTGAAGCTTTCTTT.

This chain joins TRBV4-1 and TRBJ2-3, with 8 bases fitting TRBD2. CDR1 is MGHRA and CDR2 is YSYEKL in the germline V gene. V shed 3 bases and J 0 bases; nucleotides not matched to a gene: 8. This CDR3 has 17 amino acids. The CDR3 here is CASSHSSAGGSTDTQYF. Written as DNA, the CDR3 is TGCGCCAGCAGCCATTCAAGCGCGGGGGGTAGCACAGATACGCAGTATTTT.

The rearrangement uses TRBV2 and TRBJ1-6; no definite D call. V lost 8 bases and J lost 13, with 18 bases in between. CDR1 and CDR2 (germline): SNHLY, FYNNEI. This CDR3 is built from 13 residues. This chain's CDR3 is CASHEETTSPLHF. The CDR3 nucleotides are TGTGCCAGCCACGAGGAAACTACGTCGCCCCTCCACTTT.

The chain is built from TRBV25-1 and TRBJ1-1; 7 bases line up with TRBD1. CDR3 length: 16 residues. Germline CDR1 and CDR2: MGHDK and SYGVNS. V dropped 0 bases and J dropped 6; count of bases not matched to a gene: 10. The CDR3 nucleotides read TGTGCCAGCAGTGAATATTCGGGGCAGGGGGTTTCTGAAGCTTTCTTT. Protein product: CASSEYSGQGVSEAFF.

The rearrangement joins TRBV7-9 to TRBJ2-7; 8 nucleotides agree with TRBD1. Germline values: CDR1 SEHNR, CDR2 FQNEAQ (reference sequence). V was clipped by 2 bases and J by 3 bases; unmatched bases: 3. The CDR3 spans 14 residues. The CDR3 DNA sequence: TGTGCCAGCAGCTTACGGACAGGGAACTACGAGCAGTACTTC. Translating gives CASSLRTGNYEQYF.

The rearrangement joins TRBV27 to TRBJ1-1; D gene ambiguous. CDR1 is MNHEY and CDR2 is SMNVEV in the germline V gene (reference sequence). The CDR3 extends over 19 amino acids. V was pared by 0 bases and J by 1 base, with 21 bases between. CDR3 bases: TGTGCCAGCAGTTTATCTAAAATATATGGCGGCCGCTCGAACACTGAAGCTTTCTTT. This translates into CASSLSKIYGGRSNTEAFF.

This clone was recorded a few times. The chain couples TRBV7-3 to TRBJ1-5; 9 bases match TRBD1. CDR3 length: 18 residues. V lost 8 bases to trimming and J lost 0 bases; unmatched junction nucleotides: 14. Germline values: CDR1 SGHTA, CDR2 FQGTGA. CDR3 sequence: CASGYRGQAPVSNQPQHF. Here the CDR3 DNA reads TGTGCCAGCGGGTACAGGGGGCAAGCGCCCGTTAGCAATCAGCCCCAGCATTTT.

V usage is TRBV6-5 and J usage is TRBJ1-4; 7 bases are a match to TRBD1. Germline V CDR1 and CDR2: MNHEY, SVGAGI. The ends lost 6 bases at V and 10 bases at J; junction bases unmatched: 14. The CDR3 contains 15 residues. The CDR3 nucleotides read TGTGCCAGCAGCACGACGGACAGGTCTACGGGAAAACTGTTTTTT. This gives the protein CASSTTDRSTGKLFF.

The V gene is TRBV7-9, the J gene TRBJ2-7; 9 positions agree with TRBD2. The CDR3 runs 16 residues. Germline V CDR1 and CDR2: SEHNR, FQNEAQ (reference sequence). V was pared by 5 bases and J by 6 bases, with 14 bases of the junction left unmatched. The DNA for the CDR3 is TGTGCCAGCAGCCGTACTGTTAGCGGGGGCCTCCTCGAGCAGTACTTC. As protein: CASSRTVSGGLLEQYF.

This clone has a single count. This chain joins TRBV30 and TRBJ1-3; 7 bases align to TRBD1. The CDR3 covers 12 residues. Trimming cost V 8 bases and J 2 bases; bases outside gene matches: 3. Germline loops: CDR1 GTSNPN, CDR2 SVGIG (reference sequence). The CDR3 coding sequence is TGTGCCAGGGGACAGCCTGGAAACACCATATATTTT. This encodes CARGQPGNTIYF.